These 30 T cell receptor beta chains were all obtained from the same sample, sequenced in a study of control samples from healthy donors and cancer patients. TCRdb's copy holds only in-frame clones and misses some; the assay was immunoSEQ multiplex PCR. The table lists tens of thousands of clones, approximately 90% of them singletons. Sequenced sample: PBMCs. These receptors were obtained from a woman aged 40-49 years with head and neck cancer.

The CDR3 DNA reads as TGTGCCAGCAGCTTAGTGTCAGGGATCTATGGCTACACCTTC. Encoded protein: CASSLVSGIYGYTF. V is TRBV7-2 and J is TRBJ1-2; perhaps TRBD1 as D (5 bases). The CDR3 has 14 amino acids. In germline, CDR1 is SGHTA, CDR2 FQGNSA. V was clipped by 1 base and J by 4 bases, with 10 bases between them.

The CDR3 bases are TGTGCCAGCAGCTGGGATTACAATGAGCAGTTCTTC. Translation gives CASSWDYNEQFF. The chain employs TRBV5-6 and TRBJ2-1; D unclear. The V gene lost 3 bases and the J gene lost 4 bases, with 5 bases spanning the gap. Per germline, CDR1 SGHDT and CDR2 YYEEEE. This CDR3 contains 12 residues. Complete variable domain (other parts from reference TRBV5-6 and TRBJ2-1): DAGVTQSPTHLIKTRGQQVTLRCSPKSGHDTVSWYQQALGQGPQFIFQYYEEEERQRGNFPDRFSGHQFPNYSSELNVNALLLGDSALYLCASSWDYNEQFFGPGTRLTVL.

The rearrangement links TRBV29-1 to TRBJ1-4; D ambiguous. The CDR3 is 14 amino acids. The V end was cut by 2 bases, the J end by 8 bases, with 15 bases between. CDR1 and CDR2 (germline): SQVTM, ANQGSEA. CDR3: CSVEPDLSGEKLFF. In DNA, the CDR3 is TGCAGCGTTGAACCGGACCTTTCTGGCGAAAAACTGTTTTTT.

The chain links TRBV6-2 or TRBV6-3 to TRBJ1-2; D is ambiguous. The CDR3 contains 13 residues. Germline V CDR1 and CDR2: MNHEY, SVGEGT. V lost 6 bases and J 10 bases, leaving 18 bases between the germline ends. CDR3 sequence reads: CASSREVGTSYTF. CDR3 coding DNA: TGTGCCAGCAGCCGAGAGGTCGGAACTTCCTACACCTTC.

The chain is built from TRBV5-6 and TRBJ1-2; TRBD1 might be the D (6 bases). The CDR3 runs 15 residues. V gave up 2 bases and J gave up 2 bases, with 13 bases separating them. Germline values: CDR1 SGHDT, CDR2 YYEEEE. This CDR3 is CASSFGQGRNYGYTF. The CDR3, as DNA: TGTGCCAGCAGCTTTGGGCAGGGGAGAAACTATGGCTACACCTTC.

The rearrangement uses TRBV7-9 and TRBJ2-3; D unclear. This CDR3 is 13 amino acids long. V shed 2 bases and J shed 5 bases, with 8 bases lying between them. Germline CDR1 reads SEHNR; CDR2 reads FQNEAQ (reference sequence). The CDR3: CASSLSPVDTQYF. The CDR3 DNA reads TGTGCCAGCAGCTTATCTCCCGTAGATACGCAGTATTTT.

The chain recombines TRBV12-5 with TRBJ1-1; the D gene is possibly TRBD1 (5 bases). Germline V gives CDR1 LGHNT, CDR2 FRNRAP. The CDR3 is made up of 12 amino acids. The CDR3 nucleotides are TGTGCAAGTACGAGCCCGAACAGGGAAGCTTTCTTT. The encoded protein is CASTSPNREAFF. The full variable domain, rest sourced from reference TRBV12-5 and TRBJ1-1, is DARVTQTPRHKVTEMGQEVTMRCQPILGHNTVFWYRQTMMQGLELLAYFRNRAPLDDSGMPKDRFSAEMPDATLATLKIQPSEPRDSAVYFCASTSPNREAFFGQGTRLTVV.

The chain links TRBV5-4 to TRBJ1-2, with a tentative D call TRBD1 (5 bases). This CDR3 region has 14 residues. Trimming cost V 4 bases and J 6 bases, with 16 bases left between them. CDR1 is SGHNT and CDR2 is YYREEE in the germline V gene (reference sequence). The CDR3 DNA follows: TGTGCCAGCAGCCTAAATCGCAGGGAGAATGGCTACACCTTC. Its translation is CASSLNRRENGYTF.

The chain is built from TRBV19 and TRBJ1-1; TRBD1 agrees at 7 bases. CDR1 is LNHDA, CDR2 SQIVND, per germline (reference sequence). Trimming cost V 2 bases and J 5 bases; bases outside gene matches: 5. This CDR3 comprises 14 residues. The CDR3 here is CASSIIGGATEAFF. As DNA, the CDR3 is TGTGCCAGTAGTATAATAGGGGGCGCGACTGAAGCTTTCTTT.

V and J are TRBV5-1 and TRBJ1-2; no clear D gene. Per the germline V gene, CDR1 is SGHRS and CDR2 is YFSETQ. V lost 0 bases, J lost 4 bases, and 4 bases lay in between. This CDR3 comprises 12 residues. CDR3 protein: CASSLGAYGYTF. The DNA for the CDR3 is TGCGCCAGCAGCTTGGGGGCCTATGGCTACACCTTC.

The chain carries TRBV30 and TRBJ1-6; maybe TRBD1 (6 bases). Trimming took 1 base from V and 5 from J, leaving 9 bases between them. The CDR3 totals 14 residues. Germline V gene data show CDR1 as GTSNPN and CDR2 as SVGIG (reference sequence). The CDR3 coding sequence is TGTGCCTGGAGTGGGGGGCGCGATAATTCACCCCTCCACTTT. It codes for CAWSGGRDNSPLHF.

This clone was found once. This chain uses TRBV14 with TRBJ1-2, with 10 bases identical to TRBD1. Looked up from germline, CDR1 is SGHDN and CDR2 is FVKESK. CDR3 size: 17 residues. The J segment lost 0 bases and the V segment lost 2 bases, leaving 6 bases of the junction unmatched. The CDR3 region is CASSQFQGTGANYGYTF. Here the CDR3 DNA reads TGTGCCAGCAGCCAATTCCAGGGGACAGGGGCTAACTATGGCTACACCTTC. Variable domain in full (rest from reference TRBV14 and TRBJ1-2): EAGVTQFPSHSVIEKGQTVTLRCDPISGHDNLYWYRRVMGKEIKFLLHFVKESKQDESGMPNNRFLAERTGGTYSTLKVQPAELEDSGVYFCASSQFQGTGANYGYTFGSGTRLTVV.

This chain links TRBV11-2 with TRBJ1-2; 7 bases map to TRBD1. The CDR3 covers 15 residues. V dropped 5 bases and J dropped 4; count of bases not matched to a gene: 10. Per germline, CDR1 SGHAT and CDR2 FQNNGV. For the CDR3, the DNA is TGTGCCAGCAGCACCCCTAGAGGGGGCGCCTATGGCTACACCTTC. Its protein product is CASSTPRGGAYGYTF.

The chain employs TRBV7-6 and TRBJ2-7; TRBD2 aligns across 10 bases. V was pared by 2 bases and J by 7 bases, with 14 bases of the junction left unmatched. Germline values: CDR1 SGHVS, CDR2 FNYEAQ. The CDR3 contains 17 residues. The CDR3 nucleotides are TGTGCCAGCAGCTTACTAGGTCCAGCGGGGGGGCCTAAGGAGCAGTACTTC. The encoded protein is CASSLLGPAGGPKEQYF.

The chain joins TRBV28 to TRBJ2-7, with 7 bases that match TRBD1. There are 13 residues in the CDR3. V shed 6 bases, J shed 7 bases, and the junction held 9 bases outside the gene matches. From germline, CDR1 is MDHEN and CDR2 SYDVKM. In nucleotides, the CDR3 is TGTGCCAGCAGAGGTATTGGGACAGATGAGCAGTACTTC. This gives the protein CASRGIGTDEQYF.

The genes are TRBV24-1 and TRBJ2-3; 8 bases fit TRBD1. Trimming took 3 bases from V and 5 from J; bases not matched to a gene: 6. This CDR3 region has 15 residues. Germline V gene sequence: CDR1 KGHDR, CDR2 SFDVKD. DNA of the CDR3: TGTGCCACCAGTGATCCTTCAGGGGGCGAAGATACGCAGTATTTT. Translation: CATSDPSGGEDTQYF.

This clone was seen more than once but under ten times. Other nucleotide sequences in the sample specify the same CDR3. The chain joins TRBV4-1 to TRBJ1-5; D unclear. This CDR3 has 15 amino acids. Germline values: CDR1 MGHRA, CDR2 YSYEKL. Deletions cut 0 bases from V and 4 bases from J, with 10 bases between. CDR3 DNA sequence: TGCGCCAGCAGCCAAGATCGGGCGGCTAATCAGCCCCAGCATTTT. This gives the protein CASSQDRAANQPQHF.

The V and J genes are TRBV6-5 and TRBJ1-6; D gene ambiguous. The V gene lost 2 bases and the J gene lost 4 bases, with 12 bases spanning the gap. The germline V gene has CDR1 MNHEY and CDR2 SVGAGI. The CDR3 covers 16 residues. The CDR3: CASSYKGLQYNSPLHF. In DNA form, the CDR3 reads TGTGCCAGCAGTTACAAAGGGCTCCAATATAATTCACCCCTCCACTTT.

The genes are TRBV10-3 and TRBJ2-7; no reliable D call. The germline V gene has CDR1 ENHRY and CDR2 SYGVKD. Between the trimmed V and J ends, which lost 3 bases and 8 bases, there was a span of 11 bases. The CDR3 has 12 residues. This chain's CDR3 is CAISEYVGQQYF. The CDR3 DNA reads as TGTGCCATCAGTGAATACGTGGGTCAGCAGTACTTC.

This sequence joins TRBV28 and TRBJ2-7, with D possibly matching TRBD1 (7 bases). The CDR3 spans 15 residues. The V gene's germline CDR1 is MDHEN and CDR2 SYDVKM. The V end was cut by 5 bases, the J end by 2 bases, with 16 bases between. CDR3 sequence: CASSGAAGGTYEQYF. The DNA for the CDR3 is TGTGCCAGCAGTGGGGCTGCAGGGGGGACCTACGAGCAGTACTTC.

The rearrangement uses TRBV29-1 and TRBJ2-7; the match to TRBD1 covers 7 bases. The CDR3 consists of 14 residues. Per the germline V gene, CDR1 is SQVTM and CDR2 is ANQGSEA. With V trimmed by 7 bases and J by 2 bases, 11 bases remained unmatched. In nucleotides, the CDR3 is TGCAGCGGCCAGTCCGGGACAGCCCCCTACGAGCAGTACTTC. Protein product: CSGQSGTAPYEQYF.

V usage is TRBV4-1 and J usage is TRBJ1-1, with 8 nucleotides matching TRBD1. Germline V lookup: CDR1 MGHRA, CDR2 YSYEKL. The CDR3 loop spans 15 amino acids. Trimming took 1 base from V and 0 from J; bases not matched to a gene: 1. The CDR3 nucleotides read TGCGCCAGCAGCCAAGGGGACAGGATGAACACTGAAGCTTTCTTT. Translated: CASSQGDRMNTEAFF.

CDR3 coding DNA: TGTGCCAGCAGTGGTCAGGGCGCGAACACCGGGGAGCTGTTTTTT. Protein product: CASSGQGANTGELFF. The V and J genes are TRBV2 and TRBJ2-2; tentative D call: TRBD1 (5 bases). Germline CDR1 SNHLY, CDR2 FYNNEI. Trimming pared 4 bases from V and 0 bases from J, leaving 9 bases between. This CDR3 comprises 15 residues.

This clone was counted once. V usage is TRBV7-8 and J usage is TRBJ2-1, with D hard to call. Germline V gene lookup returns CDR1 SGHVS and CDR2 FQNEAQ. This CDR3 comprises 12 residues. V lost 2 bases to trimming and J lost 6 bases, with 5 bases between them. For the CDR3, the DNA is TGTGCCAGCAGCTTAAATGGCAATGAGCAGTTCTTC. Its translation is CASSLNGNEQFF.

The chain uses TRBV7-8 and TRBJ2-6; D remains ambiguous. This CDR3 region has 16 residues. Germline CDR1 and CDR2: SGHVS and FQNEAQ. Trimming took 5 bases from V and 0 from J, leaving 11 bases between them. The CDR3 bases are TGTGCCAGCAGCCCCCTGGGTCGCTCTGGGGCCAACGTCCTGACTTTC. The encoded protein is CASSPLGRSGANVLTF.

The chain has TRBV7-2 and TRBJ1-1, with a possible D match to TRBD1 (6 bases). Germline V gene lookup returns CDR1 SGHTA and CDR2 FQGNSA. V gave up 2 bases and J gave up 4 bases, with 14 bases separating them. The length of the CDR3 is 15 residues. CDR3 amino acids: CASSLWGALGTEAFF. The DNA for the CDR3 is TGTGCCAGCAGCTTATGGGGGGCGCTGGGCACTGAAGCTTTCTTT. The whole variable domain, filled in from reference TRBV7-2 and TRBJ1-1, reads GAGVSQSPSNKVTEKGKDVELRCDPISGHTALYWYRQSLGQGLEFLIYFQGNSAPDKSGLPSDRFSAERTGGSVSTLTIQRTQQEDSAVYLCASSLWGALGTEAFFGQGTRLTVV.

The chain uses TRBV28 and TRBJ1-6, with 7 bases that match TRBD1. The CDR3 runs to 15 residues. Germline V gene sequence: CDR1 MDHEN, CDR2 SYDVKM. The junction had 14 bases not matched to a gene; V was cut back by 2 bases and J by 16 bases. The CDR3 here is CASSLVGGLIKSLHF. CDR3 in DNA: TGTGCCAGCAGTTTAGTAGGGGGCCTCATCAAATCTCTCCACTTT.

V and J are TRBV7-2 and TRBJ1-4; D call uncertain. Per the germline V gene, CDR1 is SGHTA and CDR2 is FQGNSA. Trimming stripped 4 bases from V and 2 bases from J, with 2 bases between. The CDR3 consists of 12 residues. The CDR3 region has the DNA TGTGCCAGCAGCTCCACTAATGAAAAACTGTTTTTT. Translated: CASSSTNEKLFF.

This chain links TRBV6-6 with TRBJ2-5; tentatively, D is TRBD1 (5 bases). Trimming took 2 bases from V and 4 from J, leaving 11 bases between them. CDR3 length equals 14 residues. Per the germline V gene, CDR1 is MNHNY and CDR2 is SVGAGI (reference sequence). CDR3 bases: TGTGCCAGCAGTTACGGAAGGGGATCAGAGACCCAGTACTTC. Its protein product is CASSYGRGSETQYF.

This rearrangement joins TRBV7-2 to TRBJ1-2; D is uncertain. Germline V gene data show CDR1 as SGHTA and CDR2 as FQGNSA. The CDR3 length is 12 residues. With 7 bases removed from V and 7 bases from J, the gap between germline ends came to 13 bases. The CDR3 loop reads CASNPRVSGYTF. In DNA form, the CDR3 reads TGTGCCAGCAACCCGAGGGTCTCTGGCTACACCTTC.